These 9 T cell receptor beta chains were all obtained from the same sample, sequenced in a study of blood T cell repertoires in COVID-19. TCRdb's copy holds only in-frame clones and misses some; the assay was immunoSEQ multiplex PCR. This sample has roughly 220,000 clones; about 81% occur once, and the top ten carry over 7%. The sample taken for sequencing was peripheral blood. These TCRs come from a woman over 75 with COVID-19, enrolled during active disease.

The table lists this clone with a few counts. The chain employs TRBV29-1 and TRBJ2-7; D is uncertain. Germline CDR1 reads SQVTM; CDR2 reads ANQGSEA. Between the trimmed V and J ends, which lost 5 bases and 4 bases, there was a span of 12 bases. CDR3 size: 12 residues. The DNA for the CDR3 is TGCAGCGTTATCGGAAGAGGATACGAGCAGTACTTC. Its protein is CSVIGRGYEQYF.

V usage is TRBV3-1 (or the pseudogene TRBV3-2) and J usage is TRBJ2-2; 12 bases match TRBD1. Per the germline V gene, CDR1 is LGHDT and CDR2 is YNNKEL (reference sequence). The CDR3 runs to 16 residues. Losses at the gene ends were 1 base for V and 6 bases for J; bases not matched to a gene: 3. The CDR3 DNA is TGTGCCAGCAGCCAAGCCCGGGACAGGGGGCCCGGGGAGCTGTTTTTT. As protein: CASSQARDRGPGELFF.

CDR3 in amino acids: CASSLIRGREAFF. The CDR3 DNA is TGTGCCAGCAGTTTAATAAGGGGGCGCGAAGCTTTCTTT. The chain joins TRBV27 to TRBJ1-1; 7 nucleotides align to TRBD1. Trimming at V came to 2 bases and at J to 8 bases, leaving 5 bases not matched to a gene. CDR1 and CDR2 (germline): MNHEY, SMNVEV (reference sequence). The CDR3 consists of 13 residues.

The V and J genes are TRBV5-1 and TRBJ1-4; 9 nucleotides agree with TRBD1. This CDR3 contains 15 residues. Germline V gene lookup returns CDR1 SGHRS and CDR2 YFSETQ. V dropped 5 bases and J dropped 7; count of bases not matched to a gene: 9. In DNA form, the CDR3 reads TGCGCCAGCAGTCTACAGGGGGCAGGGGGTGAAAAACTGTTTTTT. Translation gives CASSLQGAGGEKLFF.

The chain uses TRBV27 and TRBJ1-2, with D hard to call. V dropped 6 bases and J dropped 4 bases, with 12 bases sitting between them. Germline V gene lookup returns CDR1 MNHEY and CDR2 SMNVEV (reference sequence). The CDR3 runs 13 residues. The CDR3 sequence is CASSQEDGYGYTF. Here the CDR3 DNA reads TGTGCCAGCAGCCAGGAGGATGGCTATGGCTACACCTTC.

With regard to this clone: Different DNA sequences within this sample yield the same CDR3. The rearrangement links TRBV5-5 to TRBJ1-3, with a weak D call TRBD1 (5 bases). From germline, CDR1 is SGHKS and CDR2 YYEKEE (reference sequence). There are 16 residues in the CDR3. The V end was cut by 2 bases, the J end by 1 base, with 13 bases between. CDR3 nucleotide sequence: TGTGCCAGCAGCTTTCAGTCAGGGCCTTCTGGAAACACCATATATTTT. It is translated as CASSFQSGPSGNTIYF.

The rearrangement links TRBV7-9 to TRBJ1-5; TRBD1 agrees at 7 bases. The germline V gene has CDR1 SEHNR and CDR2 FQNEAQ (reference sequence). The CDR3 has 15 amino acids. Trimming cost V 3 bases and J 0 bases; bases outside gene matches: 2. The CDR3 DNA reads as TGTGCCAGCAGCTTGGGGGACAGTAGCAATCAGCCCCAGCATTTT. Amino acid sequence: CASSLGDSSNQPQHF.

V gene TRBV5-6 combines with J gene TRBJ2-1, with D possibly being TRBD2 (5 bases). Trimming removed 0 bases at V and 7 bases at J, with 5 bases between. This CDR3 has 12 amino acids. Germline V gene data show CDR1 as SGHDT and CDR2 as YYEEEE. The CDR3 sequence is CASSLGENEQFF. The CDR3 nucleotides read TGTGCCAGCAGCTTGGGGGAGAATGAGCAGTTCTTC.

The V gene is TRBV10-3, the J gene TRBJ1-2, with D uncertain. The germline V and J ends were trimmed by 0 bases and 8 bases, with 7 bases remaining between them. The CDR3 spans 12 residues. Per germline, CDR1 ENHRY and CDR2 SYGVKD. The CDR3 DNA reads as TGTGCCATCAGTGAGTCCGGGTGGGGCTACACCTTC. This translates into CAISESGWGYTF.